Listed here are 17 T cell receptor beta chains from one sample, sequenced in a study of long-term antiretroviral therapy in people with HIV. immunoSEQ v3.0 was run at survey level. Repertoires were generated with immunoSEQ multiplex PCR, while TCRdb's copy carries only in-frame clones and drops some. The data contain roughly 31,000 clones, 80% to 90% of them singletons. The source was unsorted PBMCs, collected about 5 years before starting antiretroviral therapy. The receptors stem from a man between 45 and 60 years old with HIV.

The rearrangement links TRBV29-1 to TRBJ2-5; 7 bases line up with TRBD1. This CDR3 has 13 residues. V dropped 7 bases and J dropped 5; count of bases not matched to a gene: 10. Germline V gene data show CDR1 as SQVTM and CDR2 as ANQGSEA. CDR3 residues: CSAGQALEETQYF. The CDR3 DNA reads as TGCAGCGCCGGACAGGCGCTGGAGGAGACCCAGTACTTC.

The CDR3 loop is CASSQKVTRETQYF. The CDR3 region has the DNA TGCGCCAGCAGCCAGAAAGTCACAAGGGAGACCCAGTACTTC. This chain connects TRBV4-1 to TRBJ2-5; D gene ambiguous. The CDR3 spans 14 residues. V lost 3 bases to trimming and J lost 5 bases, with 13 bases between them. Germline values: CDR1 MGHRA, CDR2 YSYEKL.

The V call is TRBV18, the J call TRBJ1-5; 10 bases are a match to TRBD1. The CDR3 runs 17 residues. The V gene end was trimmed by 2 bases and the J gene end by 6 bases; junction bases not matched to a gene: 10. Germline V CDR1 and CDR2: KGHSH, LQKENI. CDR3 sequence reads: CASSPFQTGGVGQPQHF. The CDR3 DNA reads as TGTGCCAGCTCACCATTTCAGACAGGGGGCGTGGGTCAGCCCCAGCATTTT. Full variable domain (missing parts from reference TRBV18 and TRBJ1-5): NAGVMQNPRHLVRRRGQEARLRCSPMKGHSHVYWYRQLPEEGLKFMVYLQKENIIDESGMPKERFSAEFPKEGPSILRIQQVVRGDSAAYFCASSPFQTGGVGQPQHFGDGTRLSIL.

The chain couples TRBV28 to TRBJ1-6; D gene uncertain. Trimming pared 7 bases from V and 6 bases from J, leaving 10 bases between. CDR1 MDHEN and CDR2 SYDVKM come from the germline V gene. The CDR3 length is 13 residues. CDR3 in DNA: TGTGCCAGCATTGGTAGCCCTAATTCACCCCTCCACTTT. It specifies CASIGSPNSPLHF.

The chain is built from TRBV7-9 and TRBJ2-2; D is possibly TRBD1 (5 bases). Germline loops: CDR1 SEHNR, CDR2 FQNEAQ (reference sequence). Trimming left V 4 bases short and J 6 bases short, with 12 bases between. The CDR3 contains 14 residues. The CDR3 nucleotides read TGTGCCAGCAGCTCCCAGGGAATCTCCGGGGAGCTGTTTTTT. Its translation: CASSSQGISGELFF.

This rearrangement joins TRBV25-1 to TRBJ1-3; 9 positions match TRBD1. After removal of 6 bases from V and 0 bases from J, the junction contained 3 bases not matched to a gene. The CDR3 is 15 amino acids. Germline CDR1 is MGHDK and CDR2 is SYGVNS. The chain's CDR3 is CASSRQGDSGNTIYF. CDR3 in DNA: TGTGCCAGCAGCCGACAGGGGGACTCTGGAAACACCATATATTTT.

This clone was observed once. CDR3 in amino acids: CASSSRDSQYF. The CDR3 nucleotides read TGTGCCAGCAGTAGTAGGGACAGTCAATATTTT. The chain recombines TRBV6-5 with TRBJ1-3; TRBD1 matches 7 bases. This CDR3 comprises 11 residues. V shed 5 bases and J 15 bases; nucleotides not matched to a gene: 7. Germline V gene sequence: CDR1 MNHEY, CDR2 SVGAGI.

The chain carries TRBV2 and TRBJ2-1; D may correspond to TRBD1 or TRBD2 (5 bases each). CDR3 length: 12 residues. V was cut by 6 bases and J by 6 bases, with 9 bases left in between. CDR1 SNHLY and CDR2 FYNNEI come from the germline V gene. CDR3 sequence reads: CASRYGGNEQFF. CDR3 DNA sequence: TGTGCCAGCAGGTATGGGGGCAATGAGCAGTTCTTC.

The V and J genes are TRBV7-9 and TRBJ1-1; D call uncertain. V was pared by 3 bases and J by 5 bases, with 7 bases between. Germline V gives CDR1 SEHNR, CDR2 FQNEAQ (reference sequence). This CDR3 is 12 amino acids long. DNA of the CDR3: TGTGCCAGCAGCTTTCCTGCGACTGAAGCTTTCTTT. Amino acids: CASSFPATEAFF.

The V and J genes are TRBV5-1 and TRBJ2-3, with 13 nucleotides matching TRBD2. Losses at the gene ends were 3 bases for V and 2 bases for J; bases not matched to a gene: 3. Germline V gene sequence: CDR1 SGHRS, CDR2 YFSETQ. The CDR3 covers 16 residues. CDR3 in DNA: TGCGCCAGCAGCTCAGGACTAGCGGGAGACACAGATACGCAGTATTTT. Amino acid sequence: CASSSGLAGDTDTQYF. Full variable domain (missing parts from reference TRBV5-1 and TRBJ2-3): KAGVTQTPRYLIKTRGQQVTLSCSPISGHRSVSWYQQTPGQGLQFLFEYFSETQRNKGNFPGRFSGRQFSNSRSEMNVSTLELGDSALYLCASSSGLAGDTDTQYFGPGTRLTVL.

This clone has a single count. The CDR3 protein is CASSPLTCRDTQYF. DNA for the CDR3: TGTGCCAGCTCACCATTGACGTGCCGGGATACGCAGTATTTT. The chain combines TRBV18 with TRBJ2-3; unclear D gene. The V and J ends lost 2 bases and 6 bases respectively, with 12 bases between them. The CDR3 runs to 14 residues. Germline V gene sequence: CDR1 KGHSH, CDR2 LQKENI. The variable domain in full, with the rest retrieved from reference TRBV18 and TRBJ2-3, is NAGVMQNPRHLVRRRGQEARLRCSPMKGHSHVYWYRQLPEEGLKFMVYLQKENIIDESGMPKERFSAEFPKEGPSILRIQQVVRGDSAAYFCASSPLTCRDTQYFGPGTRLTVL.

The rearrangement uses TRBV5-5 and TRBJ2-5; 10 nucleotides agree with TRBD1. CDR3 length equals 15 residues. With V trimmed by 4 bases and J by 5 bases, 8 bases remained unmatched. Germline V gene data show CDR1 as SGHKS and CDR2 as YYEKEE (reference sequence). The CDR3 is CASSRRDRGDETQYF. In nucleotides, the CDR3 is TGTGCCAGCAGCCGTCGGGACAGGGGAGACGAGACCCAGTACTTC. Based on the CDR3 plus reference TRBV5-5 and TRBJ2-5, the full variable domain is DAGVTQSPTHLIKTRGQQVTLRCSPISGHKSVSWYQQVLGQGPQFIFQYYEKEERGRGNFPDRFSARQFPNYSSELNVNALLLGDSALYLCASSRRDRGDETQYFGPGTRLLVL.

V gene TRBV6-1 combines with J gene TRBJ1-1; D unclear. Looked up from germline, CDR1 is MNHNS and CDR2 is SASEGT. Trimming took off 1 base at V and 4 bases at J, with 10 bases between the two ends. The CDR3 is 14 amino acids. CDR3 amino acids: CASSEGSVGTEAFF. The DNA of the CDR3 is TGTGCCAGCAGTGAAGGCTCGGTTGGCACTGAAGCTTTCTTT.

The chain uses TRBV5-4 and TRBJ2-3; D gene unclear. CDR3 size: 13 residues. Germline V gene sequence: CDR1 SGHNT, CDR2 YYREEE (reference sequence). V was cut by 6 bases and J by 3 bases, with 11 bases left in between. Here the CDR3 reads CASTQTGTDTQYF. Here the CDR3 DNA reads TGTGCCAGCACCCAGACCGGGACAGATACGCAGTATTTT.

This rearrangement joins TRBV7-9 to TRBJ2-7; D is unclear. The CDR3 spans 16 residues. The germline V and J ends were trimmed by 4 bases and 4 bases, with 20 bases remaining between them. CDR1 and CDR2 (germline): SEHNR, FQNEAQ (reference sequence). CDR3 coding DNA: TGTGCCAGCAGCTCCGGTAGGAGACACGAGGAGTACGAGCAGTACTTC. Its translation: CASSSGRRHEEYEQYF.

The chain joins TRBV11-2 to TRBJ2-7; a possible D gene is TRBD1 (5 bases). The CDR3 extends over 12 amino acids. Germline values: CDR1 SGHAT, CDR2 FQNNGV. The germline V and J ends were trimmed by 6 bases and 3 bases, with 9 bases remaining between them. CDR3 in DNA: TGTGCCAGCAGACAAGACAGCTACGAGCAGTACTTC. Translated: CASRQDSYEQYF.

The V gene is TRBV10-3, the J gene TRBJ2-3; D unclear. Trimming took off 2 bases at V and 6 bases at J, with 9 bases between the two ends. The CDR3 is 13 residues long. CDR1 and CDR2 from the germline V gene are ENHRY and SYGVKD. CDR3 region: CAISEGVSDTQYF. Here the CDR3 DNA reads TGTGCCATCAGTGAGGGTGTCTCGGATACGCAGTATTTT.